The source of this TCR beta chain is a study of blood T cell repertoires in COVID-19. Whole-study context: There were acute and convalescent COVID-19 samples, and they came from the United States, Italy and Spain. T cells, B-cell-depleted T cells, or PBMCs supplied cDNA or gDNA.

As handled by the study authors: Cell counts per sample came from amplifying reference gene primers. Assay used: immunoSEQ multiplex PCR; TCRdb lists only in-frame clones, some missing. The V and J calls and clone size are taken from that table; D and trimming were inferred from the DNA. The sample records approximately 280,000 clones, 75% to 90% being singletons. Trimming shortened V by 5 bases and J by 3 bases, and 11 bases separated the two germline ends. CDR1 and CDR2 from the germline V gene are SGHTA and FQGNSA. The CDR3 runs 14 residues. This TCR derives from a man aged 40-50 years with acute or convalescent COVID-19. Sequenced sample: peripheral blood. The chain has TRBV7-2 and TRBJ2-1; D possibly corresponds to TRBD1 (5 bases). CDR3 protein: CASSGAHLYNEQFF. The CDR3 coding sequence is TGTGCCAGCAGCGGGGCCCACCTCTACAATGAGCAGTTCTTC.